This T cell receptor (beta chain) came from a study of technical replicates of blood from several donors. Some clones are missing from TCRdb's copy, which holds only in-frame ones; the method was immunoSEQ multiplex PCR. The table includes 99,000 or so clones, approximately 95% detected once. Germline CDR1 is SGHAT and CDR2 is FQDESV (reference sequence). V shed 2 bases and J shed 1 base, with 21 bases lying between them. This CDR3 is built from 19 residues. Source material: T cells isolated from PBMCs. This sequence originates from a human donor in good health. The gene calls are TRBV11-1 and TRBJ2-1; a possible D gene is TRBD1 (6 bases). Here the CDR3 reads CASSLLRLHRVVSYNEQFF. The CDR3 DNA sequence: TGTGCCAGCAGCTTATTAAGGTTACACAGGGTAGTTTCCTACAATGAGCAGTTCTTC.